What follows are 21 T cell receptor beta chains derived from one specimen sequenced in a study of beta chain features in type 1 diabetes. What was sequenced were expressed TCRB transcripts, since all of the isolated RNA had been reverse transcribed. Profiled with immunoSEQ multiplex PCR; TCRdb holds only in-frame clones, not every one. Here the sample spans 120,000 to 150,000 clones, approximately 52% being singletons. Sequenced: Tregs from blood. The receptors were gathered from a man aged 18 to 29 in good health.

CDR3 sequence: CASSLGRGGYQPQHF. The CDR3 nucleotides read TGTGCCAGCAGCTTGGGCAGGGGAGGGTATCAGCCCCAGCATTTT. The gene calls are TRBV7-9 and TRBJ1-5; D perhaps matches TRBD1 (6 bases). Germline CDR1 and CDR2: SEHNR and FQNEAQ (reference sequence). V gave up 3 bases and J gave up 5 bases, with 14 bases separating them. CDR3 length: 15 residues.

This clone was detected a few times. This chain connects TRBV7-2 to TRBJ2-3, with 10 nucleotides matching TRBD1. Germline lookup yields CDR1 SGHTA and CDR2 FQGNSA. Unmatched junction bases numbered 6, after V lost 6 bases and J lost 0 bases. The CDR3 runs to 16 residues. CDR3 coding DNA: TGTGCCAGCAGGACAGGGGGCTCCTCCAGCACAGATACGCAGTATTTT. Its translation: CASRTGGSSSTDTQYF.

This sequence joins TRBV4-2 and TRBJ2-1; 7 nucleotides match TRBD2. J gave up 3 bases and V 3 bases, and 11 bases lay outside the gene matches. Germline V lookup: CDR1 LGHNA, CDR2 YNFKEQ. This CDR3 region has 17 residues. The CDR3 here is CASSQAGRSGGYNEQFF. The CDR3 nucleotides read TGTGCCAGCAGCCAGGCGGGTCGGTCGGGAGGCTACAATGAGCAGTTCTTC.

The chain carries TRBV29-1 and TRBJ2-7, with 8 bases matching TRBD1. CDR1 and CDR2 from the germline V gene are SQVTM and ANQGSEA. The CDR3 is made up of 12 amino acids. Trimming cost V 5 bases and J 3 bases; bases outside gene matches: 3. The CDR3 bases are TGCAGCGTTAAACAGGGGGGCTACGAGCAGTACTTC. Residues: CSVKQGGYEQYF.

The V gene is TRBV7-3, the J gene TRBJ1-2; D unresolved. The CDR3 is 13 residues long. Germline CDR1 SGHTA, CDR2 FQGTGA. Trimming took off 5 bases at V and 4 bases at J, with 11 bases between the two ends. CDR3 sequence (DNA): TGTGCCAGCAGCCCATACCCGGGCTATGGCTACACCTTC. Translation gives CASSPYPGYGYTF.

The rearrangement uses TRBV7-3 and TRBJ2-7; D may be TRBD1 (5 bases). V lost 2 bases to trimming and J lost 1 base, with 9 bases between them. The CDR3 is made up of 14 amino acids. The germline V gene encodes CDR1 SGHTA and CDR2 FQGTGA. CDR3 region: CASSLYQGSYEQYF. The DNA for the CDR3 is TGTGCCAGCAGCTTATACCAGGGATCCTACGAGCAGTACTTC.

The V and J genes are TRBV19 and TRBJ2-6; D gene ambiguous. Germline CDR1 is LNHDA and CDR2 is SQIVND (reference sequence). CDR3 length: 15 residues. The V end was cut by 1 base, the J end by 0 bases, with 4 bases between. In DNA form, the CDR3 reads TGTGCCAGTAGTATAGGTAGCTCTGGGGCCAACGTCCTGACTTTC. Protein: CASSIGSSGANVLTF.

This sequence joins TRBV7-2 and TRBJ2-7; TRBD1 aligns across 8 bases. Germline CDR1 and CDR2: SGHTA and FQGNSA. The J segment lost 7 bases and the V segment lost 2 bases, leaving 4 bases of the junction unmatched. CDR3 length equals 13 residues. As DNA, the CDR3 is TGTGCCAGCAGCTTAAGGACAGGGAATGAGCAGTACTTC. This gives the protein CASSLRTGNEQYF.

V is TRBV2 and J is TRBJ1-4; 9 nucleotides agree with TRBD1. Germline lookup yields CDR1 SNHLY and CDR2 FYNNEI. V was pared by 5 bases and J by 0 bases, with 10 bases of the junction left unmatched. CDR3 length: 18 residues. The CDR3 DNA reads TGTGCCAGCAGTCCCGGGACAGGGATCCCCACAACTAATGAAAAACTGTTTTTT. It encodes CASSPGTGIPTTNEKLFF.

This clone was seen more than once but under ten times. The chain uses TRBV18 and TRBJ1-2, with 7 bases fitting TRBD1. The V and J ends lost 6 bases and 0 bases, in that order; junction bases with no gene match: 7. This CDR3 spans 15 amino acids. Germline V gene lookup returns CDR1 KGHSH and CDR2 LQKENI. The CDR3 nucleotides read TGTGCCAGCTCCCGGGACAGAAGAACTAACTATGGCTACACCTTC. Amino acids: CASSRDRRTNYGYTF.

This clone was detected a few times. The chain couples TRBV5-1 to TRBJ1-2; D remains ambiguous. Trimming removed 5 bases at V and 3 bases at J, with 8 bases between. Germline V lookup: CDR1 SGHRS, CDR2 YFSETQ. The CDR3 runs 12 residues. The DNA of the CDR3 is TGCGCCAGCAGTCTGGCGGACTATGGCTACACCTTC. Translation gives CASSLADYGYTF.

The chain has TRBV5-8 and TRBJ1-6; D might be TRBD1 (5 bases). V lost 4 bases and J lost 6, with 17 bases in between. The CDR3 is 16 residues long. The germline gives CDR1 SGHTS, CDR2 YDEGEE. CDR3 in amino acids: CASSREWGTANSPLHF. The CDR3 region has the DNA TGTGCCAGCAGCCGGGAGTGGGGGACTGCTAATTCACCCCTCCACTTT.

The V call is TRBV19, the J call TRBJ2-1, with TRBD2 matching 7 bases. The CDR3 runs to 15 residues. From germline, CDR1 is LNHDA and CDR2 SQIVND (reference sequence). The junction had 6 bases not matched to a gene; V was cut back by 4 bases and J by 3 bases. The CDR3 here is CASSTAGRRYNEQFF. Written as DNA, the CDR3 is TGTGCCAGTAGTACGGCCGGGAGGCGCTACAATGAGCAGTTCTTC.

This chain uses TRBV13 with TRBJ2-5; the D gene is possibly TRBD2 (5 bases). The CDR3 has 15 residues. V was clipped by 0 bases and J by 2 bases, with 10 bases between them. Germline CDR1 reads PRHDT; CDR2 reads FYEKMQ (reference sequence). As DNA, the CDR3 is TGTGCCAGCAGCTTAGGAGGACGGGGACAAGAGACCCAGTACTTC. Its translation is CASSLGGRGQETQYF. Full variable domain (outside the CDR3, taken from reference TRBV13 and TRBJ2-5): AAGVIQSPRHLIKEKRETATLKCYPIPRHDTVYWYQQGPGQDPQFLISFYEKMQSDKGSIPDRFSAQQFSDYHSELNMSSLELGDSALYFCASSLGGRGQETQYFGPGTRLLVL.

This clone turned up a few times. V is TRBV4-3 and J is TRBJ1-5, with 8 bases fitting TRBD1. V lost 4 bases, J lost 3 bases, and 5 bases stayed unmatched. Germline CDR1 and CDR2: LGHNA and YSLEER. The CDR3 length is 15 residues. The DNA for the CDR3 is TGCGCCAGCAGCCTAACAGGGGGAGTCAATCAGCCCCAGCATTTT. Translated: CASSLTGGVNQPQHF.

This rearrangement joins TRBV19 to TRBJ1-2; D remains ambiguous. The V end lost 3 bases, the J end lost 4 bases, and 9 bases lay between the germline ends. The CDR3 is made up of 13 amino acids. The germline V gene has CDR1 LNHDA and CDR2 SQIVND (reference sequence). The CDR3 region has the DNA TGTGCCAGTAGTATCGATCTAGCCTATGGCTACACCTTC. Its translation: CASSIDLAYGYTF.

CDR3 nucleotides: TGTGCCACCGGACGGACAGATCTTATTGAAGCTTTCTTT. It is translated as CATGRTDLIEAFF. V and J are TRBV27 and TRBJ1-1, with D maybe TRBD1 (6 bases). Trimming shortened V by 10 bases and J by 7 bases, and 19 bases separated the two germline ends. CDR1 is MNHEY, CDR2 SMNVEV, per germline (reference sequence). The CDR3 length is 13 residues.

The genes are TRBV30 and TRBJ2-1; tentatively, D is TRBD2 (6 bases). This CDR3 region has 13 residues. Trimming left V 0 bases short and J 12 bases short, with 15 bases between. Germline lookup yields CDR1 GTSNPN and CDR2 SVGIG (reference sequence). The CDR3: CAWSVFRGSGQFF. CDR3 nucleotide sequence: TGTGCCTGGAGTGTATTCCGGGGGAGTGGGCAGTTCTTC.

The chain carries TRBV27 and TRBJ1-5, with D perhaps TRBD1 (5 bases). Germline CDR1 MNHEY, CDR2 SMNVEV (reference sequence). The CDR3 runs to 12 residues. With 5 bases removed from V and 10 bases from J, the gap between germline ends came to 12 bases. The CDR3 DNA follows: TGTGCCAGCAGTCATCCGGGGGTACCCCAGCATTTT. Its translation is CASSHPGVPQHF.

This clone was detected only a few times. V usage is TRBV7-9 and J usage is TRBJ1-2; TRBD1 is a possible D gene (6 bases). Germline V gene data show CDR1 as SEHNR and CDR2 as FQNEAQ (reference sequence). With 5 bases removed from V and 0 bases from J, the gap between germline ends came to 13 bases. The CDR3 has 15 amino acids. The DNA of the CDR3 is TGTGCCAGCAGCAATCAGGGGTTCCCTAACTATGGCTACACCTTC. It yields the protein CASSNQGFPNYGYTF.

Concerning this clone itself: One end of the junction does not line up with germline, which may come from a read error. The chain joins TRBV13 to TRBJ2-7; 7 bases map to TRBD2. CDR3 length equals 14 residues. Germline V gene data show CDR1 as PRHDT and CDR2 as FYEKMQ (reference sequence). Here the CDR3 DNA reads TGTGTCAGCAGCTACGGAGGGAGGGTCGACGAGCAGTACTTC. Translated, it gives CVSSYGGRVDEQYF.